The TCR beta chain described here comes from a study of shared clonotypes between healthy human individuals. CDR1 is SGHAT, CDR2 FQNNGV, per germline. J gave up 2 bases and V 5 bases, and 9 bases lay outside the gene matches. The CDR3 consists of 15 residues. The unsorted samples had around 86 million PBMCs used for genomic DNA. This clone was found once. Once extracted for a subset, genomic DNA was divided evenly among several immunoSEQ plates. Some clones are missing from TCRdb's copy, which holds only in-frame ones; the method was immunoSEQ multiplex PCR. The sample contains around 510,000 clones, around 81% of which appear only once.

This sequence was found in a woman between 35 and 50 years old in good health. Some clones in this sample may be carry-over from other donors' samples. Sample: PBMCs. The rearrangement uses TRBV11-2 and TRBJ2-7; TRBD1 matches at 7 bases. The CDR3 sequence: CASSQPPGQTYEQYF. Here the CDR3 DNA reads TGTGCCAGCAGCCAACCCCCGGGACAGACCTACGAGCAGTACTTC.